Each of the 28 T cell receptor beta chains below was sequenced from the same sample in a study of TIL therapy for anti-PD-1-resistant metastatic lung cancer. Time point described: pre-treatment sample, taken before nivolumab and TIL therapy. The immunoSEQ assay was v3. Some clones are missing from TCRdb's copy, which holds only in-frame ones; the method was immunoSEQ multiplex PCR. The sample includes about 59,000 clones, around 79% seen only once; the top ten take less than 2%. This sample comprised blood, obtained at baseline. The receptors were gathered from a person aged 25 to 80 with non-small cell lung cancer.

The CDR3 sequence is CASNGQDTYEQYF. The CDR3, as DNA: TGTGCCAGCAATGGCCAGGATACCTACGAGCAGTACTTC. The chain recombines TRBV11-2 with TRBJ2-7; D gene unclear. The CDR3 is 13 residues long. V was cut by 7 bases and J by 2 bases, with 12 bases left in between. Germline V CDR1 and CDR2: SGHAT, FQNNGV.

This chain uses TRBV9 with TRBJ2-2; TRBD2 matches 7 bases. The CDR3 runs 14 residues. Trimming removed 4 bases from V and 5 bases from J; junction bases left unmatched: 5. Germline V CDR1 and CDR2: SGDLS, YYNGEE. This CDR3 is CASSLREDTGELFF. The CDR3 region has the DNA TGTGCCAGCAGCCTTCGGGAGGATACCGGGGAGCTGTTTTTT.

V usage is TRBV7-7 and J usage is TRBJ2-5, with 10 bases identical to TRBD1. This CDR3 spans 14 amino acids. The V gene end was trimmed by 5 bases and the J gene end by 5 bases; junction bases not matched to a gene: 5. The germline V gene encodes CDR1 SSHAT and CDR2 FNYEAQ (reference sequence). DNA of the CDR3: TGTGCCAGCAGCCCCGGGACAGGGGCCGAGACCCAGTACTTC. This codes for CASSPGTGAETQYF.

J is TRBJ1-5 and V is TRBV18; D gene unclear. Per the germline V gene, CDR1 is KGHSH and CDR2 is LQKENI. V dropped 2 bases and J dropped 4 bases, with 9 bases sitting between them. There are 14 residues in the CDR3. DNA for the CDR3: TGTGCCAGCTCACCAATAGTGGGGAATCAGCCCCAGCATTTT. Translated: CASSPIVGNQPQHF.

The sample holds a few counts of this clone. The chain carries TRBV2 and TRBJ1-1; D call uncertain. Germline CDR1 SNHLY, CDR2 FYNNEI. Trimming removed 4 bases from V and 2 bases from J, with 11 bases in between. This CDR3 has 14 residues. The chain's CDR3 is CASSGRVGNTEAFF. The CDR3, as DNA: TGTGCCAGCAGTGGTAGGGTTGGAAACACTGAAGCTTTCTTT.

This chain uses TRBV7-9 with TRBJ2-3; the D gene is possibly TRBD2 (7 bases). V was clipped by 4 bases and J by 6 bases, with 20 bases between them. The CDR3 runs 16 residues. In germline, CDR1 is SEHNR, CDR2 FQNEAQ (reference sequence). CDR3 amino acids: CASSSNLGRGADTQYF. CDR3 sequence (DNA): TGTGCCAGCAGCTCAAACTTGGGCCGGGGGGCCGATACGCAGTATTTT.

The J gene is TRBJ1-2, the V gene TRBV6-5; D is ambiguous. Trimming took 7 bases from V and 7 from J, leaving 16 bases between them. CDR3 length: 13 amino acids. CDR1 and CDR2 (germline): MNHEY, SVGAGI. The CDR3 sequence: CASMPSGVGGYTF. The CDR3 DNA follows: TGTGCCAGCATGCCCAGCGGGGTGGGTGGCTACACCTTC.

This clone was counted a few times. The chain couples TRBV7-9 to TRBJ1-1, with D maybe TRBD1 (5 bases). The CDR3 sequence is 16 residues long. Germline CDR1 is SEHNR and CDR2 is FQNEAQ (reference sequence). Trimming took 2 bases from V and 6 from J, leaving 19 bases between them. The CDR3 spells CASSLSAIRRDPEAFF. The CDR3 DNA is TGTGCCAGCAGCTTAAGTGCGATCCGGAGGGACCCTGAAGCTTTCTTT.

This clone occurred once. The gene calls are TRBV12-5 and TRBJ2-1, with TRBD1 matching 8 bases. CDR1 and CDR2 (germline): LGHNT, FRNRAP. V trimming: 1 base; J trimming: 5 bases; junction bases outside the gene matches: 1. The CDR3 has 14 residues. The CDR3: CASGLGDRNNEQFF. DNA of the CDR3: TGTGCTAGTGGTTTGGGGGACAGGAACAATGAGCAGTTCTTC.

This chain links TRBV10-3 with TRBJ2-3; 8 bases map to TRBD2. The V gene end was trimmed by 2 bases and the J gene end by 2 bases; junction bases not matched to a gene: 15. Germline CDR1 reads ENHRY; CDR2 reads SYGVKD. This CDR3 is built from 19 residues. Written as DNA, the CDR3 is TGTGCCATCAGTGAGACGACCAACTCTTTAGCGGGATCCACAGATACGCAGTATTTT. Its translation is CAISETTNSLAGSTDTQYF.

The chain recombines TRBV5-4 with TRBJ2-7; 7 nucleotides match TRBD2. Germline-derived CDR1 and CDR2 are SGHNT and YYREEE (reference sequence). CDR3 length equals 15 residues. With V trimmed by 6 bases and J by 3 bases, 12 bases remained unmatched. The CDR3 coding sequence is TGTGCCAGCATCCTAACCTTCGGGGGGATCTACGAGCAGTACTTC. Protein: CASILTFGGIYEQYF.

The J gene is TRBJ1-4, the V gene TRBV7-9, with TRBD1 matching 10 bases. The CDR3 totals 15 residues. Trimming took 4 bases from V and 5 from J; bases not matched to a gene: 4. Germline V gene sequence: CDR1 SEHNR, CDR2 FQNEAQ (reference sequence). CDR3 sequence (DNA): TGTGCCAGCAGCTCTCCGGGACAGGGGAATGAAAAACTGTTTTTT. Encoded protein: CASSSPGQGNEKLFF. Complete variable domain (other parts from reference TRBV7-9 and TRBJ1-4): DTGVSQNPRHKITKRGQNVTFRCDPISEHNRLYWYRQTLGQGPEFLTYFQNEAQLEKSRLLSDRFSAERPKGSFSTLEIQRTEQGDSAMYLCASSSPGQGNEKLFFGSGTQLSVL.

The rearrangement uses TRBV7-9 and TRBJ1-1; the D gene is possibly TRBD1 (6 bases). V lost 3 bases to trimming and J lost 8 bases, with 19 bases between them. The length of the CDR3 is 15 residues. Germline assignment: CDR1 SEHNR and CDR2 FQNEAQ (reference sequence). This chain's CDR3 is CASSFPGATNYEAFF. CDR3 in DNA: TGTGCCAGCAGCTTTCCGGGGGCGACGAACTACGAAGCTTTCTTT.

This clone was seen only a few times. The chain is built from TRBV6-1 and TRBJ1-1; D is unclear. This CDR3 is built from 11 residues. Germline lookup yields CDR1 MNHNS and CDR2 SASEGT. V was shortened by 11 bases and J by 2 bases, with 9 bases between the two germline ends. The CDR3, as DNA: TGTGCCGGCAAGACAAACACTGAAGCTTTCTTT. It codes for CAGKTNTEAFF.

V and J are TRBV2 and TRBJ2-3; 11 positions agree with TRBD2. This CDR3 region has 15 residues. J gave up 5 bases and V 3 bases, and 4 bases lay outside the gene matches. The germline V gene encodes CDR1 SNHLY and CDR2 FYNNEI. DNA of the CDR3: TGTGCCAGCAGTGATGGACTAGCGGGTATAGATACGCAGTATTTT. It encodes CASSDGLAGIDTQYF.

The genes are TRBV7-6 and TRBJ1-1; D is undetermined. V lost 6 bases to trimming and J lost 6 bases, with 14 bases between them. The CDR3 loop spans 13 amino acids. CDR1 and CDR2 from the germline V gene are SGHVS and FNYEAQ. The CDR3 nucleotides are TGTGCCAGCAGAAACATCGAGAGGGCTGAAGCTTTCTTT. Amino acid sequence: CASRNIERAEAFF. Full variable domain (rest looked up from reference TRBV7-6 and TRBJ1-1): GAGVSQSPRYKVTKRGQDVALRCDPISGHVSLYWYRQALGQGPEFLTYFNYEAQQDKSGLPNDRFSAERPEGSISTLTIQRTEQRDSAMYRCASRNIERAEAFFGQGTRLTVV.

V gene TRBV27 combines with J gene TRBJ1-1; D is uncertain. Germline CDR1 is MNHEY and CDR2 is SMNVEV (reference sequence). The CDR3 contains 16 residues. The V end lost 2 bases, the J end lost 1 base, and 14 bases lay between the germline ends. CDR3 in amino acids: CASSLRAALKNTEAFF. The DNA for the CDR3 is TGTGCCAGCAGTTTACGGGCAGCCCTAAAGAACACTGAAGCTTTCTTT.

This chain links TRBV10-3 with TRBJ2-5, with 7 bases fitting TRBD2. There are 15 residues in the CDR3. Germline CDR1 is ENHRY and CDR2 is SYGVKD. Germline trimming cut 0 bases from V and 3 bases from J; bases unmatched to any gene: 4. The CDR3 DNA reads as TGTGCCATCAGTGAGTCGGCTAGCGGAAAAGAGACCCAGTACTTC. It codes for CAISESASGKETQYF.

J is TRBJ2-1 and V is TRBV25-1; TRBD2 matches 8 bases. The V and J ends lost 5 bases and 4 bases, in that order; junction bases with no gene match: 10. The germline V gene has CDR1 MGHDK and CDR2 SYGVNS. This CDR3 spans 16 amino acids. The CDR3 DNA reads TGTGCCAGCAGTCATAGCGGGGCGATGACATACAATGAGCAGTTCTTC. Translated, it gives CASSHSGAMTYNEQFF.

V and J are TRBV7-9 and TRBJ1-1; unclear D gene. Between the trimmed V and J ends, which lost 1 base and 8 bases, there was a span of 17 bases. CDR1 and CDR2 from the germline V gene are SEHNR and FQNEAQ (reference sequence). The CDR3 is made up of 15 amino acids. The CDR3 reads CASSLGILSRPEAFF. DNA of the CDR3: TGTGCCAGCAGCTTAGGTATTCTATCCCGGCCGGAAGCTTTCTTT.

This clone was counted only a few times. The rearrangement uses TRBV2 and TRBJ1-2; 9 bases align to TRBD1. The CDR3 is 14 amino acids. In germline, CDR1 is SNHLY, CDR2 FYNNEI. V was pared by 4 bases and J by 1 base, with 1 base of the junction left unmatched. The CDR3 region is CASSGGQGNYGYTF. Written as DNA, the CDR3 is TGTGCCAGCAGTGGGGGACAGGGTAACTATGGCTACACCTTC.

This chain uses TRBV7-2 with TRBJ2-5; D unclear. CDR1 and CDR2 from the germline V gene are SGHTA and FQGNSA. The CDR3 has 14 amino acids. Between the trimmed V and J ends, which lost 1 base and 2 bases, there was a span of 8 bases. The CDR3 DNA reads TGTGCCAGCAGCTTAGGAGGATGGCAAGAGACCCAGTACTTC. Protein product: CASSLGGWQETQYF.

This clone has just a few counts. The rearrangement uses TRBV11-2 and TRBJ1-5, with D unresolved. V was cut by 3 bases and J by 7 bases, with 10 bases left in between. The length of the CDR3 is 13 residues. The V gene's germline CDR1 is SGHAT and CDR2 FQNNGV. This CDR3 reads CASSFAFAQPQHF. CDR3 DNA: TGTGCCAGCAGCTTCGCCTTTGCCCAGCCCCAGCATTTT.

The chain recombines TRBV7-6 with TRBJ2-1; 8 bases are shared with TRBD2. Germline values: CDR1 SGHVS, CDR2 FNYEAQ. This CDR3 has 15 amino acids. V trimming: 4 bases; J trimming: 5 bases; junction bases outside the gene matches: 7. CDR3 DNA sequence: TGTGCCAGCAGCTCTCTAGCGGGCGACGACAATGAGCAGTTCTTC. It specifies CASSSLAGDDNEQFF.

The chain links TRBV10-3 to TRBJ1-4; D may be TRBD1 (6 bases). Trimming took off 1 base at V and 7 bases at J, with 19 bases between the two ends. The CDR3 is 17 residues long. The germline CDR1 and CDR2 sequences are ENHRY and SYGVKD. The CDR3 reads CAISEFRPRQAGEKLFF. CDR3 DNA sequence: TGTGCCATCAGTGAGTTTCGGCCCCGACAGGCCGGTGAAAAACTGTTTTTT.

This clone was observed a handful of times. This specimen includes other DNA sequences encoding the same CDR3. The V gene is TRBV7-8, the J gene TRBJ2-7; D is uncertain. CDR1 is SGHVS, CDR2 FQNEAQ, per germline. The CDR3 extends over 14 amino acids. Trimming took 0 bases from V and 2 from J, leaving 8 bases between them. For the CDR3, the DNA is TGTGCCAGCAGCTTAGCTAACGGACCCTACGAGCAGTACTTC. It encodes CASSLANGPYEQYF.

V gene TRBV14 combines with J gene TRBJ2-6; 7 bases agree with TRBD1. After removal of 1 base from V and 0 bases from J, the junction contained 9 bases not matched to a gene. The germline V gene encodes CDR1 SGHDN and CDR2 FVKESK. CDR3 length equals 19 residues. The CDR3, as DNA: TGTGCCAGCAGCCAAGGACAGGGCTACGTACCCTCTGGGGCCAACGTCCTGACTTTC. Its protein is CASSQGQGYVPSGANVLTF.

The V gene is TRBV27, the J gene TRBJ2-7, with TRBD2 identical over 7 bases. The J segment lost 2 bases and the V segment lost 0 bases, leaving 7 bases of the junction unmatched. Germline CDR1 and CDR2: MNHEY and SMNVEV (reference sequence). The CDR3 spans 16 residues. CDR3 in amino acids: CASSLSPFAGAYEQYF. In DNA, the CDR3 is TGTGCCAGCAGTTTATCACCCTTTGCGGGGGCCTACGAGCAGTACTTC.